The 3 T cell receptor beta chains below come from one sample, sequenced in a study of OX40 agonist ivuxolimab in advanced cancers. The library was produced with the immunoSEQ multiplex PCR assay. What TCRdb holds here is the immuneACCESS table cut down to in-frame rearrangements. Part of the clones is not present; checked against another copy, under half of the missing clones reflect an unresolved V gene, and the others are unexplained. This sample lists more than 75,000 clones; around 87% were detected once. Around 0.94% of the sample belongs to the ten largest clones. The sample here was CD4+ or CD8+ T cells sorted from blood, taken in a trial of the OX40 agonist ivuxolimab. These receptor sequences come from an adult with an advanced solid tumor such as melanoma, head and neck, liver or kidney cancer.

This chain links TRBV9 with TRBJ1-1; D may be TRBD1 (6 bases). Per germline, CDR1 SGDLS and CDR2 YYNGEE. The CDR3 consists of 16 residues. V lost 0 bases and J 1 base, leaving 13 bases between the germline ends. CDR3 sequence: CASSVGRGPGNTEAFF. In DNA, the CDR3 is TGTGCCAGCAGCGTAGGTCGGGGGCCGGGGAACACTGAAGCTTTCTTT.

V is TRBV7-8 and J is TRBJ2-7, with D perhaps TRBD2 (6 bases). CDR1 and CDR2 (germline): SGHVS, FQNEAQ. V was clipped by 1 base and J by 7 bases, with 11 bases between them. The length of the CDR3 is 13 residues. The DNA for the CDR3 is TGTGCCAGCAGCTTAGAGAATCGGGGGGAGCAGTACTTC. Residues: CASSLENRGEQYF.

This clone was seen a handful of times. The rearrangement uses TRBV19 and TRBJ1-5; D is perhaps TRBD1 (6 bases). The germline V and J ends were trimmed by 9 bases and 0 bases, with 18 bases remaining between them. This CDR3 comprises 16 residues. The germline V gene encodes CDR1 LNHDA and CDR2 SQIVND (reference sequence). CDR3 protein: CASRGWRTDSNQPQHF. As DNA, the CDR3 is TGTGCCAGCCGAGGTTGGAGGACAGATAGCAATCAGCCCCAGCATTTT.